The 17 T cell receptor beta chains below were found in one sample sequenced in a study of blood T cells in healthy people across ages. Then a second PCR, running roughly 6 to 12 cycles, was carried out with a sample-barcoded 5' primer and a J-beta primer mix. TCRdb ran MiXCR on the 5' RACE reads and lists one entry per CDR3 protein. The sample lists around 990,000 distinct CDR3 sequences; less than 45% were seen once. Sequenced input: blood. These receptors all come from a man aged 18 to 35 in good health.

The chain couples TRBV7-3 to TRBJ2-1; 9 bases align to TRBD1. This CDR3 is built from 15 residues. The germline gives CDR1 SGHTA, CDR2 FQGTGA. V was clipped by 5 bases and J by 5 bases; unmatched bases: 7. CDR3 DNA sequence: TGTGCCAGCAGCCCCGGGACAGGGAAACACAATGAGCAGTTCTTC. Translation: CASSPGTGKHNEQFF.

This clonotype was recorded a few times. The chain is built from TRBV7-9 and TRBJ2-3; unclear D gene. The CDR3 covers 17 residues. V lost 5 bases, J lost 6 bases, and 24 bases lay in between. CDR1 SEHNR and CDR2 FQNEAQ come from the germline V gene (reference sequence). This CDR3 reads CASSRARIGGAVDTQYF. The CDR3 nucleotides are TGTGCCAGCAGCAGGGCCAGAATCGGCGGTGCTGTGGATACGCAGTATTTT.

V usage is TRBV30 and J usage is TRBJ1-2; possible D gene TRBD1, 6 bases. The germline CDR1 and CDR2 sequences are GTSNPN and SVGIG (reference sequence). This CDR3 contains 11 residues. In DNA form, the CDR3 reads TGTGCGTGGGACAAAATCTATGGCTACACCTTC. Protein: CAWDKIYGYTF.

The chain employs TRBV24-1 and TRBJ2-5, with 7 bases that match TRBD1. CDR3 size: 15 residues. V shed 5 bases, J shed 2 bases, and the junction held 7 bases outside the gene matches. Germline values: CDR1 KGHDR, CDR2 SFDVKD. The DNA for the CDR3 is TGTGCCACCAGTGGAGGGGACAGCTTTCAAGAGACCCAGTACTTC. Protein sequence: CATSGGDSFQETQYF.

V and J are TRBV29-1 and TRBJ1-5; D is unclear. Germline V gives CDR1 SQVTM, CDR2 ANQGSEA. This CDR3 is built from 13 residues. V was shortened by 3 bases and J by 3 bases, with 9 bases between the two germline ends. CDR3 nucleotide sequence: TGCAGCGTTGACACCGACCTCAATCAGCCCCAGCATTTT. This sequence encodes CSVDTDLNQPQHF.

This clonotype was seen more than once but under ten times. V and J are TRBV15 and TRBJ2-1; 8 bases fit TRBD1. This CDR3 is built from 16 residues. Germline V gene lookup returns CDR1 LNHNV and CDR2 YYDKDF (reference sequence). With V trimmed by 3 bases and J by 1 base, 5 bases remained unmatched. The CDR3 region is CATSSPRQGSYNEQFF. The CDR3 region has the DNA TGTGCCACCAGCAGTCCGCGACAGGGGTCCTACAATGAGCAGTTCTTC.

This clonotype was seen only a few times. This chain joins TRBV9 and TRBJ1-6, with a weak D call TRBD1 (6 bases). Trimming removed 0 bases at V and 0 bases at J, with 10 bases between. The germline gives CDR1 SGDLS, CDR2 YYNGEE. The CDR3 extends over 17 amino acids. CDR3 loop: CASSVATGSSYNSPLHF. DNA of the CDR3: TGTGCCAGCAGCGTAGCTACAGGGAGCTCCTATAATTCACCCCTCCACTTT.

The CDR3 DNA reads as TGTGCCAGCAGTGACCTGGGGGACACTGAAGCTTTCTTT. Protein: CASSDLGDTEAFF. The V gene is TRBV6-5, the J gene TRBJ1-1, with D tentatively TRBD1 (5 bases). Trimming removed 5 bases from V and 3 bases from J, with 10 bases in between. Germline V gene sequence: CDR1 MNHEY, CDR2 SVGAGI. The CDR3 totals 13 residues.

This clonotype was detected only a few times. The chain joins TRBV6-2 or TRBV6-3 to TRBJ2-7; a weak D match, TRBD1 (5 bases). Germline CDR1 is MNHEY and CDR2 is SVGEGT. The CDR3 runs 13 residues. Trimming removed 0 bases from V and 8 bases from J, with 11 bases in between. CDR3 loop: CASSYSAGMKQYF. CDR3 bases: TGTGCCAGCAGTTACTCAGCAGGGATGAAGCAGTACTTC.

About this clonotype itself: A read error may be the cause here, since a much bigger clone is one base away. The chain links TRBV12-3 or TRBV12-4 to TRBJ1-2, with TRBD1 matching over 8 bases. This CDR3 has 14 amino acids. Unmatched junction bases numbered 7, after V lost 5 bases and J lost 5 bases. CDR3 sequence: CASSVGRGLYGYTF. The CDR3 DNA follows: TGTGCCAGCAGTGTAGGCAGGGGGCTGTATGGCTACACCTTC.

The gene calls are TRBV5-5 and TRBJ2-1, with D possibly TRBD1 on 5 matching bases. The germline gives CDR1 SGHKS, CDR2 YYEKEE (reference sequence). V shed 4 bases and J shed 1 base, with 18 bases lying between them. The CDR3 sequence is 17 residues long. The CDR3, as DNA: TGTGCCAGCAGCCTAGGTCAGGGTTTTAATTCCTACAATGAGCAGTTCTTC. Its translation is CASSLGQGFNSYNEQFF. The full variable domain, in which reference TRBV5-5 and TRBJ2-1 provide the parts outside the CDR3, is DAGVTQSPTHLIKTRGQQVTLRCSPISGHKSVSWYQQVLGQGPQFIFQYYEKEERGRGNFPDRFSARQFPNYSSELNVNALLLGDSALYLCASSLGQGFNSYNEQFFGPGTRLTVL.

This clonotype was counted a few times. The V gene is TRBV12-3 or TRBV12-4, the J gene TRBJ1-5; D remains ambiguous. The CDR3 is 12 amino acids. V lost 6 bases and J 7 bases, leaving 10 bases between the germline ends. The CDR3 reads CASRRTDQPQHF. Here the CDR3 DNA reads TGTGCCAGCAGACGGACTGACCAGCCCCAGCATTTT.

The chain joins TRBV10-3 to TRBJ2-4; D possibly corresponds to TRBD2 (5 bases). The closer fit of TRBJ2-7 to the DNA end suggests the J call may be wrong. Germline V gene lookup returns CDR1 ENHRY and CDR2 SYGVKD. CDR3 length: 15 residues. The CDR3 protein is CAISEGSGSGGEQYF. DNA for the CDR3: TGTGCCATCAGTGAGGGTTCGGGGTCCGGAGGCGAGCAGTACTTC.

The CDR3 sequence: CASSPPEQFF. The CDR3, as DNA: TGTGCCAGCAGCCCCCCTGAGCAGTTCTTC. The chain has TRBV7-9 and TRBJ2-1; D unresolved. Germline lookup yields CDR1 SEHNR and CDR2 FQNEAQ (reference sequence). V was clipped by 5 bases and J by 9 bases, with 5 bases between them. This CDR3 contains 10 residues. The full variable domain, rest sourced from reference TRBV7-9 and TRBJ2-1, is DTGVSQNPRHKITKRGQNVTFRCDPISEHNRLYWYRQTLGQGPEFLTYFQNEAQLEKSRLLSDRFSAERPKGSFSTLEIQRTEQGDSAMYLCASSPPEQFFGPGTRLTVL.

The gene calls are TRBV28 and TRBJ2-1; perhaps D is TRBD1 or TRBD2 (5 bases each). The V end lost 5 bases, the J end lost 7 bases, and 21 bases lay between the germline ends. The germline V gene has CDR1 MDHEN and CDR2 SYDVKM. This CDR3 comprises 16 residues. The CDR3 DNA sequence: TGTGCCAGCAGTCCCTCCCGGGGCATGAGGAGGAATGAGCAGTTCTTC. It translates to CASSPSRGMRRNEQFF.

This chain uses TRBV2 with TRBJ1-2; D ambiguous. The ends were cut back, 9 bases at V and 0 bases at J, with 11 bases in the middle. This CDR3 is built from 13 residues. Germline CDR1 SNHLY, CDR2 FYNNEI. The DNA of the CDR3 is TGTGCCAGGAGCCCTACAGCTAACTATGGCTACACCTTC. Its protein is CARSPTANYGYTF.

V is TRBV5-1 and J is TRBJ2-3; 14 bases match TRBD2. The CDR3 is 18 residues long. The germline gives CDR1 SGHRS, CDR2 YFSETQ. The trim removed 9 bases at V and 3 bases at J, leaving 15 bases unmatched. The CDR3 DNA reads TGCGCCACTCAGACTAGCGGGGGGGCCGGAGCGTGGACAGATACGCAGTATTTT. This translates into CATQTSGGAGAWTDTQYF.